A selection of T cell receptor beta chains follows, all from one sample in a study of T cell responses to AZD1222 COVID-19 vaccine. Method: immunoSEQ multiplex PCR; TCRdb's copy keeps in-frame clones and lacks some. The table has 90,000 to 100,000 clones, roughly 87% seen once. Sequencing was performed on peripheral blood, taken on day 0 of AZD1222 vaccination. These TCRs come from an adult in good health. CDR3s include the opening cysteine and the closing phenylalanine or tryptophan. Fields, in order: V gene, J gene, clone size, D gene, CDR3 protein, CDR3 DNA. A D gene is named only where the DNA matches it firmly. A row's size may be missing; if present it is once, few, many or a size class.

v_call: TRBV27; j_call: TRBJ2-2; clone_size: .; d_call: .; cdr3_aa: CASSFFGNTGELFF; cdr3_nt: TGTGCCAGCAGTTTTTTTGGGAACACCGGGGAGCTGTTTTTT
v_call: TRBV9; j_call: TRBJ2-5; clone_size: once; d_call: .; cdr3_aa: CASTGETQYF; cdr3_nt: TGTGCCAGCACCGGGGAGACCCAGTACTTC
v_call: TRBV6-5; j_call: TRBJ2-3; clone_size: .; d_call: .; cdr3_aa: CASSYTTTDTQYF; cdr3_nt: TGTGCCAGCAGTTACACGACGACAGATACGCAGTATTTT
v_call: TRBV11-3; j_call: TRBJ1-2; clone_size: .; d_call: .; cdr3_aa: CASSLENGRGEPYGYTF; cdr3_nt: TGTGCCAGCAGCTTAGAGAACGGGAGGGGGGAACCTTATGGCTACACCTTC
v_call: TRBV6-5; j_call: TRBJ2-2; clone_size: .; d_call: .; cdr3_aa: CASSYNGGRGELFF; cdr3_nt: TGTGCCAGCAGTTACAACGGGGGGCGCGGGGAGCTGTTTTTT
v_call: TRBV27; j_call: TRBJ1-5; clone_size: .; d_call: .; cdr3_aa: CASGQPQHF; cdr3_nt: TGTGCCAGCGGTCAGCCCCAGCATTTT
v_call: TRBV9; j_call: TRBJ2-4; clone_size: .; d_call: .; cdr3_aa: CASSVSDWDIQYF; cdr3_nt: TGTGCCAGCAGCGTATCAGATTGGGACATTCAGTACTTC
v_call: TRBV4-1; j_call: TRBJ1-6; clone_size: .; d_call: .; cdr3_aa: CASSQDLDGNLHF; cdr3_nt: TGCGCCAGCAGCCAAGATCTTGATGGGAACCTCCACTTT
v_call: TRBV29-1; j_call: TRBJ1-3; clone_size: .; d_call: .; cdr3_aa: CSADSSGNTIYF; cdr3_nt: TGCAGCGCCGACAGCTCTGGAAACACCATATATTTT
v_call: TRBV28; j_call: TRBJ1-4; clone_size: .; d_call: .; cdr3_aa: CASSGGGSTNEKLFF; cdr3_nt: TGTGCCAGCAGTGGAGGGGGTTCAACTAATGAAAAACTGTTTTTT
v_call: TRBV7-8; j_call: TRBJ2-3; clone_size: .; d_call: TRBD2; cdr3_aa: CASSLRLAATDTQYF; cdr3_nt: TGTGCCAGCAGCTTAAGGCTAGCGGCTACAGATACGCAGTATTTT
v_call: TRBV3-1/TRBV3-2; j_call: TRBJ1-2; clone_size: .; d_call: .; cdr3_aa: CASSQVAALNYGYTF; cdr3_nt: TGTGCCAGCAGCCAAGTGGCAGCCCTTAACTATGGCTACACCTTC